This record concerns one T cell receptor beta chain sequence. Its specificity is unknown. This sample was taken from a study of T cells in localized non-small cell lung cancer. TCRdb's copy holds only in-frame clones and misses some; the assay was immunoSEQ multiplex PCR. The repertoire holds 30,000 to 40,000 clones, with approximately 78% as singletons. This CDR3 contains 14 residues. The V gene's germline CDR1 is SGHRS and CDR2 YFSETQ. The V gene lost 2 bases and the J gene lost 3 bases, with 11 bases spanning the gap. General study points: Heterogeneity cannot be ruled out, as sequencing used one tumor region only. The highest T cell clonality was in uninvolved adjacent lung, above tumor.

The chain uses TRBV5-1 and TRBJ1-1, with unresolved D. Sequenced here: peripheral blood, sampled before any cancer treatment. This receptor was obtained from a male donor aged 60 or older with stage II squamous cell lung carcinoma. The CDR3 loop reads CASSFSLGDTEAFF. The CDR3 DNA follows: TGCGCCAGCAGCTTTTCACTCGGGGACACTGAAGCTTTCTTT.